This is a list of T cell receptor beta chains from one sample in a study of blood T cells in healthy people across ages. TCRdb passed the 5' RACE reads through MiXCR, listing each CDR3 protein once. The sample shows about 640,000 distinct CDR3 sequences, around 54% of them seen only once. The source material was blood. The receptors derive from a man between 60 and 75 years old in good health. Both conserved end residues are part of each CDR3. A D gene is named only where the DNA matches it firmly. The size field is filled for only some rows; it gives once, few, many or a size class.

v_call: TRBV2
d_call: .
clone_size: .
j_call: TRBJ2-5
cdr3_nt: TGTGCCAGCAGCGCCCGGGAGTCAGCGCAGTACTTC
cdr3_aa: CASSARESAQYF

v_call: TRBV12-3/TRBV12-4
d_call: TRBD1
clone_size: few
j_call: TRBJ1-2
cdr3_nt: TGTGCCAGCAGTTTTGGACAGGGTGACTATGGCTACACCTTC
cdr3_aa: CASSFGQGDYGYTF

v_call: TRBV28
d_call: TRBD1
clone_size: once
j_call: TRBJ1-2
cdr3_nt: TGTGCCAGCAGACGGGACAGGGTGGCTTACTATGGCTACACCTTC
cdr3_aa: CASRRDRVAYYGYTF

v_call: TRBV21-1
d_call: .
clone_size: few
j_call: TRBJ2-7
cdr3_nt: TGTGCCAGCAGCAAAGTGCACAGGCGCACACGATACGAGCAGTACTTC
cdr3_aa: CASSKVHRRTRYEQYF

v_call: TRBV15
d_call: .
clone_size: few
j_call: TRBJ2-6
cdr3_nt: TGTGCCACCAGCACCGATACCGTCCCGTGGGGGGCCAACGTCCTGACTTTC
cdr3_aa: CATSTDTVPWGANVLTF

v_call: TRBV20-1
d_call: TRBD2
clone_size: once
j_call: TRBJ2-5
cdr3_nt: TGCAGTGGTAGCGGGGGGGCCACCGAGACCCAGTACTTC
cdr3_aa: CSGSGGATETQYF

v_call: TRBV4-1
d_call: TRBD1
clone_size: few
j_call: TRBJ2-5
cdr3_nt: TGCGCCAGCAGTCTGACAGGGCCCTTGCAAGAGACCCAGTACTTC
cdr3_aa: CASSLTGPLQETQYF

v_call: TRBV18
d_call: .
clone_size: few
j_call: TRBJ1-2
cdr3_nt: TGTGCCAGCTCCCAGGACGGCGCCTATGGCTACACCTTC
cdr3_aa: CASSQDGAYGYTF

v_call: TRBV9
d_call: TRBD2
clone_size: once
j_call: TRBJ2-2
cdr3_nt: TGTGCCAGCAGCGAGGGGACTAGCCCTAGAGGGGAGCTGTTTTTT
cdr3_aa: CASSEGTSPRGELFF

v_call: TRBV20-1
d_call: TRBD1
clone_size: few
j_call: TRBJ2-7
cdr3_nt: TGCAGTGCGCACCAAGGACAGGGGGGCTACGAGCAGTACTTC
cdr3_aa: CSAHQGQGGYEQYF

v_call: TRBV20-1
d_call: .
clone_size: .
j_call: TRBJ1-6
cdr3_nt: TGCAGTGCTAGCCCGGACAGTGGGAATTCACCCCTCCACTTT
cdr3_aa: CSASPDSGNSPLHF

v_call: TRBV7-9
d_call: .
clone_size: .
j_call: TRBJ2-1
cdr3_nt: TGTGCCAGCAGCACCCACACCCATGAGCAGTTCTTC
cdr3_aa: CASSTHTHEQFF

v_call: TRBV5-6
d_call: .
clone_size: .
j_call: TRBJ2-1
cdr3_nt: TGTGCCAGCAGCTTGAGTGGGGACTTATCCTACAATGAGCAGTTCTTC
cdr3_aa: CASSLSGDLSYNEQFF

v_call: TRBV2
d_call: .
clone_size: .
j_call: TRBJ2-7
cdr3_nt: TGTGCCAGCAGTGAATACTCTTGGGGCGAGCAGTACTTC
cdr3_aa: CASSEYSWGEQYF

v_call: TRBV7-9
d_call: .
clone_size: few
j_call: TRBJ2-4
cdr3_nt: TGTGCCAGCAGCTCGCACGATGATACGGCCAAAAACATTCAGTACTTC
cdr3_aa: CASSSHDDTAKNIQYF

v_call: TRBV12-3/TRBV12-4
d_call: .
clone_size: .
j_call: TRBJ1-1
cdr3_nt: TGTGCCAGCAGTTTAGAAGGGGCCCTTGGTGATGCTTTCTTT
cdr3_aa: CASSLEGALGDAFF

v_call: TRBV7-9
d_call: .
clone_size: .
j_call: TRBJ2-5
cdr3_nt: TGTGCCAGCAGCTTAGATGCGGACAGTCAGTACTTC
cdr3_aa: CASSLDADSQYF

v_call: TRBV5-1
d_call: TRBD1
clone_size: .
j_call: TRBJ2-7
cdr3_nt: TGCGCCAGCAGCCGGACAGGGGGCTTCTACGAGCAGTACTTC
cdr3_aa: CASSRTGGFYEQYF

v_call: TRBV3-1
d_call: .
clone_size: .
j_call: TRBJ2-1
cdr3_nt: TGTGCCAGCAGCCAAGGGGGGCTGACCTACAATGAGCAGTTCTTC
cdr3_aa: CASSQGGLTYNEQFF

v_call: TRBV20-1
d_call: .
clone_size: .
j_call: TRBJ1-3
cdr3_nt: TGCAGTGCCGTAACACTGAGCTCTGGAAACACCATATATTTT
cdr3_aa: CSAVTLSSGNTIYF

v_call: TRBV21-1
d_call: .
clone_size: .
j_call: TRBJ1-5
cdr3_nt: TGTGCCAGCAGCAAGGGCCGGGACAGAGTCAATCAGCCCCAGCATTTT
cdr3_aa: CASSKGRDRVNQPQHF

v_call: TRBV10-3
d_call: .
clone_size: .
j_call: TRBJ2-1
cdr3_nt: TGTGCCATCAGTGGCAGCAGCTCCTACAATGAGCAGTTCTTC
cdr3_aa: CAISGSSSYNEQFF

v_call: TRBV10-3
d_call: .
clone_size: few
j_call: TRBJ2-5
cdr3_nt: TGTGCCATCAGTGAGTTTACAGAGGGGGAGACCCAGTACTTC
cdr3_aa: CAISEFTEGETQYF

v_call: TRBV7-2
d_call: .
clone_size: few
j_call: TRBJ2-5
cdr3_nt: TGTGCCAGCACCTCGCCAGGGCAGACCCAGTACTTC
cdr3_aa: CASTSPGQTQYF

v_call: TRBV4-2
d_call: .
clone_size: .
j_call: TRBJ2-3
cdr3_nt: TGTGCCAGCAGCCAAGATGGGGGGATCTCAGATACGCAGTATTTT
cdr3_aa: CASSQDGGISDTQYF

v_call: TRBV5-6
d_call: .
clone_size: .
j_call: TRBJ2-5
cdr3_nt: TGTGCCAGCAGCAACTCCAACCTGGCTAGGGCGCAAGAGACCCAGTACTTC
cdr3_aa: CASSNSNLARAQETQYF

v_call: TRBV20-1
d_call: .
clone_size: .
j_call: TRBJ2-1
cdr3_nt: TGCAGTGCTAGAGAACTAAGCACGTATGAGCAGTTCTTC
cdr3_aa: CSARELSTYEQFF

v_call: TRBV29-1
d_call: TRBD1
clone_size: once
j_call: TRBJ1-1
cdr3_nt: TGCAGCGGATGGACAGGACAGAACACTGGAGCTTTCTTT
cdr3_aa: CSGWTGQNTGAFF

v_call: TRBV6-2/TRBV6-3
d_call: TRBD1
clone_size: .
j_call: TRBJ1-2
cdr3_nt: TGTGCCAGCAGTTTCGACAGGGCCGTTGATGGCTACACCTTC
cdr3_aa: CASSFDRAVDGYTF

v_call: TRBV28
d_call: .
clone_size: .
j_call: TRBJ2-7
cdr3_nt: TGTGCCAGCATGTTCCTCGGGGAGCAGTACTTC
cdr3_aa: CASMFLGEQYF

v_call: TRBV5-1
d_call: .
clone_size: .
j_call: TRBJ1-1
cdr3_nt: TGCGCCAGCAGCTTGGCCGAAGGGATGGGCACTGAAGCTTTCTTT
cdr3_aa: CASSLAEGMGTEAFF

v_call: TRBV20-1
d_call: .
clone_size: .
j_call: TRBJ1-5
cdr3_nt: TGCAGTGCCCCACGGGGCAGCAATCAGCCCCAGCATTTT
cdr3_aa: CSAPRGSNQPQHF

v_call: TRBV6-1
d_call: .
clone_size: .
j_call: TRBJ2-5
cdr3_nt: TGTGCCAGCAGTCGACTGACTAGGAGCAGAGAGACCCAGTACTTC
cdr3_aa: CASSRLTRSRETQYF

v_call: TRBV3-1
d_call: TRBD2
clone_size: .
j_call: TRBJ2-5
cdr3_nt: TGTGCCAGCAGCCAGGCCACTAGCGGCCCAGAGACCCAGTACTTC
cdr3_aa: CASSQATSGPETQYF

v_call: TRBV7-2
d_call: .
clone_size: .
j_call: TRBJ1-2
cdr3_nt: TGTGCCAGCAGCTTAGCTGGGAATAACTATGGCTACACCTTC
cdr3_aa: CASSLAGNNYGYTF

v_call: TRBV5-1
d_call: .
clone_size: few
j_call: TRBJ1-2
cdr3_nt: TGCGCCAGCAGCTTGGTTTTAACAGGCGACTATGGCTACACCTTC
cdr3_aa: CASSLVLTGDYGYTF

v_call: TRBV7-2
d_call: .
clone_size: .
j_call: TRBJ1-2
cdr3_nt: TGTGCCAACAGCCTTAGCCTTCAGGGGCAAGGCTACACCTTC
cdr3_aa: CANSLSLQGQGYTF

v_call: TRBV14
d_call: .
clone_size: .
j_call: TRBJ2-1
cdr3_nt: TGTGCCAGCAGCCAAGTTGGGCGGGCCTACAATGAGCAGTTCTTC
cdr3_aa: CASSQVGRAYNEQFF

v_call: TRBV23-1
d_call: TRBD2
clone_size: .
j_call: TRBJ2-5
cdr3_nt: TGCGCCAGCAGTCATCCTGGGACTAGCGGGGGCGACCTTTTAGAGACCCAGTACTTC
cdr3_aa: CASSHPGTSGGDLLETQYF

v_call: TRBV3-1
d_call: TRBD1
clone_size: few
j_call: TRBJ2-7
cdr3_nt: TGTGCCAGCAGCCCCGGGACAGGGGCTTTCTACGAGCAGTACTTC
cdr3_aa: CASSPGTGAFYEQYF

v_call: TRBV20-1
d_call: .
clone_size: .
j_call: TRBJ1-6
cdr3_nt: TGCAGTGCCAGGGGACCGTATAATTCACCCCTCCACTTT
cdr3_aa: CSARGPYNSPLHF

v_call: TRBV7-2
d_call: TRBD2
clone_size: .
j_call: TRBJ2-1
cdr3_nt: TGTGCCAGCAGCTGGGGACTAGCGGGATCGCAGTTCTTC
cdr3_aa: CASSWGLAGSQFF

v_call: TRBV5-1
d_call: .
clone_size: .
j_call: TRBJ2-3
cdr3_nt: TGCGCCAGCAGCGCGACTAGTAGCACAGATACGCAGTATTTT
cdr3_aa: CASSATSSTDTQYF

v_call: TRBV10-2
d_call: .
clone_size: few
j_call: TRBJ2-1
cdr3_nt: TGCGCCAGCAGTGCCCGCTTATACAATGAGCAGTTCTTC
cdr3_aa: CASSARLYNEQFF

v_call: TRBV6-5
d_call: TRBD2
clone_size: .
j_call: TRBJ2-1
cdr3_nt: TGTGCCAGCAGTTACTCTTCGAGGCGGGGGATCAACTACAATGAGCAGTTCTTC
cdr3_aa: CASSYSSRRGINYNEQFF

v_call: TRBV28
d_call: .
clone_size: .
j_call: TRBJ2-3
cdr3_nt: TGTGCCAGCTGCCAGGCGGGGAGCACAGATACGCAGTATTTT
cdr3_aa: CASCQAGSTDTQYF

v_call: TRBV3-1
d_call: .
clone_size: .
j_call: TRBJ2-3
cdr3_nt: TGTGCCAGCAGCCCAGGGAGGCAAGAAACAGATACGCAGTATTTT
cdr3_aa: CASSPGRQETDTQYF

v_call: TRBV27
d_call: .
clone_size: .
j_call: TRBJ1-2
cdr3_nt: TGTGCCAGCAGTTCCCCAGGGAGGGGAAGCTATGGCTACACTTTC
cdr3_aa: CASSSPGRGSYGYTF

v_call: TRBV5-1
d_call: .
clone_size: .
j_call: TRBJ2-1
cdr3_nt: TGCGCCAGCAGCTTGGAGGGGGGCCTTGACAATGAGCAGTTCTTC
cdr3_aa: CASSLEGGLDNEQFF

v_call: TRBV14
d_call: TRBD2
clone_size: few
j_call: TRBJ2-5
cdr3_nt: TGTGCCAGCAGAGGTAGCGGGGGAGAAGAGACCCAGTACTTC
cdr3_aa: CASRGSGGEETQYF

v_call: TRBV2
d_call: .
clone_size: .
j_call: TRBJ2-5
cdr3_nt: TGTGCCAGCAGTGAACGGTCAAGTAGCAGCGAGACCCAGTACTTC
cdr3_aa: CASSERSSSSETQYF

v_call: TRBV4-1
d_call: TRBD1
clone_size: .
j_call: TRBJ1-6
cdr3_nt: TGCGCCAGCAGCCAAGCCCCCGGGACAGGCTTGGGTTCACCCCTCCACTTT
cdr3_aa: CASSQAPGTGLGSPLHF

v_call: TRBV29-1
d_call: .
clone_size: many
j_call: TRBJ2-1
cdr3_nt: TGCAGCGTTAACGTGGGGGGAAGCTCCTACAATGAGCAGTTCTTC
cdr3_aa: CSVNVGGSSYNEQFF

v_call: TRBV20-1
d_call: .
clone_size: .
j_call: TRBJ1-2
cdr3_nt: TGCAGTGCAGGTTATGGCTACACCTTC
cdr3_aa: CSAGYGYTF

v_call: TRBV6-5
d_call: .
clone_size: .
j_call: TRBJ2-1
cdr3_nt: TGTGCCAGCAGTTACCTGGACTCGGGTGAGCAGTTCTTC
cdr3_aa: CASSYLDSGEQFF

v_call: TRBV7-9
d_call: TRBD1
clone_size: .
j_call: TRBJ1-1
cdr3_nt: TGTGCCAGCAGCGGGCCGGGACAGGAGAACACTGAAGCTTTCTTT
cdr3_aa: CASSGPGQENTEAFF

v_call: TRBV9
d_call: TRBD2
clone_size: .
j_call: TRBJ2-3
cdr3_nt: TGTGCCAGCAGCGTAGAACGTACTAGCGGGGGGAGGCAGTATTTT
cdr3_aa: CASSVERTSGGRQYF